This paragraph covers one T cell receptor (beta chain) sequence. The entry originates in a study of T cells after yellow fever vaccination. CDR3 length: 17 residues. The V and J ends lost 7 bases and 2 bases, in that order; junction bases with no gene match: 8. From germline, CDR1 is SGHVS and CDR2 FQNEAQ. Study-wide findings and caveats: High-abundance clonotypes from the bulk population could contaminate FACS-sorted repertoires. Primary-vaccination clones mostly resurfaced post-booster (around 95% CD4, roughly 87% CD8). Though it reached lower strength, the secondary response hit its peak faster, day 5 versus 15.

UMIs and a universal primer site were added when TCR cDNA was made by 5'RACE template switching. TCRdb reanalysed the 5' RACE reads using MiXCR and keeps one entry per CDR3 protein. The profile shows 100,000 or so distinct CDR3 sequences, almost 9% of them singletons. The sequenced sample was CD8+ T cells not binding an NS4B(214-222) dextramer, sorted from PBMCs, obtained roughly 15 days after the first yellow fever vaccination. This sequence was found in a young man who received the YFV17D yellow fever vaccine. V usage is TRBV7-8 and J usage is TRBJ2-6, with 10 bases matching TRBD1. The CDR3, as DNA: TGTGCCAGCAAACCCGGGACAGGGGCTGCTGGGGCCAACGTCCTGACTTTC. Protein product: CASKPGTGAAGANVLTF.